The present entry profiles one TCR beta chain with its context. Its target is not known. These data originate in a study of cytomegalovirus exposure and HLA in healthy donors. Findings and limits, study-wide: Researchers catalogued 150 or so TCR beta chains as cytomegalovirus-associated. A missense variant in DCLRE1C was later tied to TCR beta V- and J-gene trimming.

It was with 60 Vbeta and 13 Jbeta primers that the PCR ran. The data were produced by immunoSEQ multiplex PCR, yet TCRdb's version contains in-frame clones alone and is incomplete. The sample has hundreds of thousands of clones; roughly 80% are singletons. CDR1 and CDR2 from the germline V gene are MNHNY and SVGAGI (reference sequence). CDR3 length: 15 amino acids. The J gene is TRBJ2-5, the V gene TRBV6-6; no clear D. The DNA end favors TRBJ2-7, so the J call may be wrong. This receptor was obtained from a man younger than 40 in good health and CMV-seronegative. The material sequenced was PBMCs. In nucleotides, the CDR3 is TGTGCCAGCAGCCGCCCTGATTGGTACTCCTACGAGCAGTACTTC. It yields the protein CASSRPDWYSYEQYF.